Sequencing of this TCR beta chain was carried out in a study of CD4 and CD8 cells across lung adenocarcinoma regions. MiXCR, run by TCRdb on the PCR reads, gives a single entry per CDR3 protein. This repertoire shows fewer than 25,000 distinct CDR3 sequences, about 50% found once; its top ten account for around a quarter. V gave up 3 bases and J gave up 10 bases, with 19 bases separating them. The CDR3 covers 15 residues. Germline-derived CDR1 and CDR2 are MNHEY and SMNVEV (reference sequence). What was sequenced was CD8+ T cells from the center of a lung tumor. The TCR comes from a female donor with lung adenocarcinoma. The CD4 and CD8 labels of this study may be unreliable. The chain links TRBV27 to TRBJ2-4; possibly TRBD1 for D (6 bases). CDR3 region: CASSFGVWDKEIQYF. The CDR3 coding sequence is TGTGCCAGCAGTTTCGGGGTATGGGACAAAGAGATTCAGTACTTC.